The 18 T cell receptor beta chains reported below all come from one sample, sequenced in a study of blood T cell repertoires in COVID-19. The protocol was immunoSEQ multiplex PCR, while the TCRdb copy is restricted to in-frame clones and leaves out a portion. The table lists some 400,000 clones, roughly nine tenths of them singletons. The sequenced sample consisted of PBMCs or T cells enriched from blood (not recorded which). All receptors derive from a man between 25 and 39 years old who had recovered from COVID-19.

This sequence joins TRBV5-6 and TRBJ2-3; 10 nucleotides align to TRBD1. Trimming at V came to 5 bases and at J to 5 bases, leaving 11 bases not matched to a gene. This CDR3 has 16 amino acids. Germline-derived CDR1 and CDR2 are SGHDT and YYEEEE. The CDR3 protein is CASSSRGTGVGDTQYF. Here the CDR3 DNA reads TGTGCCAGCAGTTCTCGCGGGACAGGGGTGGGAGATACGCAGTATTTT.

This clone has only one observation. This chain connects TRBV12-3 or TRBV12-4 to TRBJ2-5; D is ambiguous. This CDR3 is built from 12 residues. V lost 6 bases and J lost 5, with 10 bases in between. CDR3 sequence (DNA): TGTGCCAGCAGAAGAACAGAGGAGACCCAGTACTTC. This translates into CASRRTEETQYF.

The rearrangement joins TRBV24-1 to TRBJ2-1, with a tentative D call TRBD2 (6 bases). V shed 0 bases and J shed 8 bases, with 13 bases lying between them. Looked up from germline, CDR1 is KGHDR and CDR2 is SFDVKD. The length of the CDR3 is 15 residues. CDR3 protein: CATSDLQPGGDEQFF. The DNA of the CDR3 is TGTGCCACCAGTGATTTGCAACCAGGCGGGGATGAGCAGTTCTTC.

The chain recombines TRBV19 with TRBJ2-2; D may be TRBD2 (6 bases). This CDR3 spans 17 amino acids. Trimming cost V 7 bases and J 4 bases, with 22 bases left between them. Germline V gene data show CDR1 as LNHDA and CDR2 as SQIVND (reference sequence). The CDR3 region has the DNA TGTGCCAGTACCGCGTTACTAGCTTCCAGTGGCACCGGGGAGCTGTTTTTT. Translating it yields CASTALLASSGTGELFF.

The rearrangement uses TRBV14 and TRBJ2-7, with D unclear. The V gene's germline CDR1 is SGHDN and CDR2 FVKESK. This CDR3 comprises 13 residues. Trimming removed 3 bases from V and 0 bases from J, with 6 bases in between. CDR3 protein: CASSQPGSYEQYF. In nucleotides, the CDR3 is TGTGCCAGCAGCCAGCCGGGCTCCTACGAGCAGTACTTC. Full variable domain (missing parts from reference TRBV14 and TRBJ2-7): EAGVTQFPSHSVIEKGQTVTLRCDPISGHDNLYWYRRVMGKEIKFLLHFVKESKQDESGMPNNRFLAERTGGTYSTLKVQPAELEDSGVYFCASSQPGSYEQYFGPGTRLTVT.

The gene calls are TRBV9 and TRBJ2-1; D is perhaps TRBD2 (6 bases). Per germline, CDR1 SGDLS and CDR2 YYNGEE. The CDR3 runs 15 residues. Deletions cut 0 bases from V and 2 bases from J, with 9 bases between. The DNA for the CDR3 is TGTGCCAGCAGCGTAGGGGGCGGGACCTACAATGAGCAGTTCTTC. Its translation is CASSVGGGTYNEQFF.

CDR3 bases: TGTGCCAGCAGTTTTGGGACAGGGGGAGACTATGGCTACACCTTC. This sequence encodes CASSFGTGGDYGYTF. The chain employs TRBV27 and TRBJ1-2; 11 positions match TRBD1. The V segment lost 3 bases and the J segment 3 bases; nucleotides outside the gene matches: 3. Germline values: CDR1 MNHEY, CDR2 SMNVEV (reference sequence). The CDR3 has 15 residues.

This rearrangement joins TRBV27 to TRBJ2-7, with 10 bases lining up with TRBD1. This CDR3 is 13 amino acids long. Trimming removed 6 bases from V and 2 bases from J; junction bases left unmatched: 1. The germline V gene has CDR1 MNHEY and CDR2 SMNVEV (reference sequence). The CDR3 coding sequence is TGTGCCAGCAGGGGACAGGGGCCCTACGAGCAGTACTTC. Translation: CASRGQGPYEQYF.

This clone has more than one count but fewer than ten. The rearrangement joins TRBV19 to TRBJ1-5; no clear D. Trimming left V 10 bases short and J 2 bases short, with 18 bases between. The CDR3 contains 15 residues. The V gene's germline CDR1 is LNHDA and CDR2 SQIVND (reference sequence). The CDR3 coding sequence is TGTGCCACCGCGGACTCTTTGAGGGGCAATCAGCCCCAGCATTTT. Encoded protein: CATADSLRGNQPQHF.

The gene calls are TRBV30 and TRBJ1-5; 10 positions agree with TRBD1. J gave up 5 bases and V 4 bases, and 2 bases lay outside the gene matches. In germline, CDR1 is GTSNPN, CDR2 SVGIG (reference sequence). CDR3 length: 13 amino acids. CDR3 protein: CAWTGTGDQPQHF. CDR3 sequence (DNA): TGTGCCTGGACCGGGACAGGGGATCAGCCCCAGCATTTT. The full variable domain, rest sourced from reference TRBV30 and TRBJ1-5, is SQTIHQWPATLVQPVGSPLSLECTVEGTSNPNLYWYRQAAGRGLQLLFYSVGIGQISSEVPQNLSASRPQDRQFILSSKKLLLSDSGFYLCAWTGTGDQPQHFGDGTRLSIL.

This clone occurred once. This chain uses TRBV6-5 with TRBJ1-2; 8 bases map to TRBD1. V lost 6 bases to trimming and J lost 7 bases; unmatched junction nucleotides: 16. Per the germline V gene, CDR1 is MNHEY and CDR2 is SVGAGI. The CDR3 length is 16 residues. CDR3 in amino acids: CASSYPPDRAYFGYTF. CDR3 DNA sequence: TGTGCCAGCAGCTACCCGCCGGACAGGGCCTACTTTGGCTACACCTTC.

The chain uses TRBV18 and TRBJ2-3; TRBD1 might be the D (6 bases). Trimming shortened V by 6 bases and J by 2 bases, and 12 bases separated the two germline ends. CDR1 and CDR2 (germline): KGHSH, LQKENI. CDR3 size: 14 residues. Written as DNA, the CDR3 is TGTGCCAGCTCCCAAGGACAGCACACAGATACGCAGTATTTT. It translates to CASSQGQHTDTQYF.

The chain uses TRBV24-1 and TRBJ2-6; D might be TRBD2 (5 bases). Trimming shortened V by 9 bases and J by 2 bases, and 7 bases separated the two germline ends. Per the germline V gene, CDR1 is KGHDR and CDR2 is SFDVKD. CDR3 length: 13 residues. The CDR3 sequence: CATSGTGANVLTF. CDR3 nucleotide sequence: TGTGCCACCTCGGGGACTGGGGCCAACGTCCTGACTTTC.

This chain connects TRBV5-6 to TRBJ2-2; D uncertain. V was clipped by 2 bases and J by 4 bases, with 12 bases between them. From germline, CDR1 is SGHDT and CDR2 YYEEEE. CDR3 length equals 15 residues. The CDR3 region is CASSFMAGITGELFF. The CDR3 DNA follows: TGTGCCAGCAGCTTCATGGCAGGAATCACCGGGGAGCTGTTTTTT.

About this clone: This same CDR3 is encoded by further DNA sequences in the sample. This sequence joins TRBV5-1 and TRBJ1-4, with 10 bases identical to TRBD1. This CDR3 comprises 14 residues. V lost 5 bases to trimming and J lost 8 bases; unmatched junction nucleotides: 6. Germline loops: CDR1 SGHRS, CDR2 YFSETQ. The CDR3 reads CASSFGQGGEKLFF. In DNA, the CDR3 is TGCGCCAGCAGTTTTGGACAGGGGGGGGAAAAACTGTTTTTT.

The table lists this clone with a count of one. J is TRBJ1-1 and V is TRBV9; no definite D call. The CDR3 covers 15 residues. With 4 bases removed from V and 5 bases from J, the gap between germline ends came to 18 bases. Germline CDR1 and CDR2: SGDLS and YYNGEE. CDR3 region: CASSPSWRVETEAFF. In DNA form, the CDR3 reads TGTGCCAGCAGCCCCAGTTGGAGGGTGGAGACTGAAGCTTTCTTT. The full variable domain, with the rest looked up from reference TRBV9 and TRBJ1-1, is DSGVTQTPKHLITATGQRVTLRCSPRSGDLSVYWYQQSLDQGLQFLIQYYNGEERAKGNILERFSAQQFPDLHSELNLSSLELGDSALYFCASSPSWRVETEAFFGQGTRLTVV.

The chain combines TRBV7-2 with TRBJ2-7; D might be TRBD2 (7 bases). Looked up from germline, CDR1 is SGHTA and CDR2 is FQGNSA. The CDR3 consists of 14 residues. Trimming pared 5 bases from V and 4 bases from J, leaving 15 bases between. CDR3 sequence: CASSARGGGYEQYF. CDR3 sequence (DNA): TGTGCCAGCAGCGCCCGAGGGGGGGGATACGAGCAGTACTTC.

The chain employs TRBV20-1 and TRBJ2-7; TRBD1 matches 7 bases. CDR3 length: 13 residues. In germline, CDR1 is DFQATT, CDR2 SNEGSKA (reference sequence). The junction had 7 bases not matched to a gene; V was cut back by 3 bases and J by 5 bases. DNA of the CDR3: TGCAGTGCTAGTTCCTCAGGGGGACACGAGCAGTACTTC. This translates into CSASSSGGHEQYF.